One and the same sample provided the 29 T cell receptor beta chains below, sequenced in a study of blood T cell repertoires in COVID-19. Libraries were prepared by immunoSEQ multiplex PCR; TCRdb keeps only in-frame clonotypes and omits some of them. The sample shows under 200,000 clones, approximately 91% of them seen only once. Sequencing was performed on peripheral blood. These TCRs come from a man aged 18 to 29 with acute or convalescent COVID-19.

The gene calls are TRBV21-1 and TRBJ1-3; the tabulated D call, TRBD1, remains unverified against the DNA. TRBV21-1 corresponds to a pseudogene. The CDR3 is made up of 16 amino acids. The CDR3 region has the DNA TGTGCCAGCAGGTTTTACTCGGGACACTTTAGGAACACCATATATTTT. Its protein is CASRFYSGHFRNTIYF.

The V call is TRBV28, the J call TRBJ1-2, with a tentative D call TRBD1 (6 bases). The CDR3 runs to 12 residues. Germline V gives CDR1 MDHEN, CDR2 SYDVKM. V was shortened by 6 bases and J by 7 bases, with 12 bases between the two germline ends. CDR3 protein: CASSLQGSGYTF. DNA of the CDR3: TGTGCCAGCAGCCTGCAGGGGAGTGGCTACACCTTC.

This clone was seen more than once but under ten times. The CDR3 spells CASRPPSGSADTQYF. The CDR3 DNA reads TGTGCCAGCAGACCGCCGTCCGGTTCGGCAGATACGCAGTATTTT. The V call is TRBV7-2, the J call TRBJ2-3, with unresolved D. The V end was cut by 6 bases, the J end by 4 bases, with 17 bases between. Per the germline V gene, CDR1 is SGHTA and CDR2 is FQGNSA. CDR3 length equals 15 residues.

The rearrangement joins TRBV9 to TRBJ1-1, with 8 bases fitting TRBD1. Trimming at V came to 4 bases and at J to 4 bases, leaving 9 bases not matched to a gene. Germline CDR1 is SGDLS and CDR2 is YYNGEE. The CDR3 is 15 amino acids. The CDR3 DNA reads as TGTGCCAGCAGCCCTCAGGGGGCGATGGGCACTGAAGCTTTCTTT. It translates to CASSPQGAMGTEAFF.

The J gene is TRBJ2-3, the V gene TRBV5-1; TRBD2 matches 11 bases. The germline gives CDR1 SGHRS, CDR2 YFSETQ. The ends lost 0 bases at V and 2 bases at J; junction bases unmatched: 2. The CDR3 is made up of 16 amino acids. This chain's CDR3 is CASSLGLAGTTDTQYF. In DNA, the CDR3 is TGCGCCAGCAGCTTGGGACTAGCGGGGACCACAGATACGCAGTATTTT.

This clone was seen once. This chain connects TRBV6-5 to TRBJ1-4; unclear D gene. Germline V gene sequence: CDR1 MNHEY, CDR2 SVGAGI. Between the trimmed V and J ends, which lost 2 bases and 5 bases, there was a span of 9 bases. This CDR3 contains 14 residues. Here the CDR3 reads CASSYGRQNEKLFF. DNA of the CDR3: TGTGCCAGCAGTTACGGCAGACAAAATGAAAAACTGTTTTTT.

The CDR3 loop reads CASSVLGTAPSTDTQYF. Here the CDR3 DNA reads TGTGCCAGCAGTGTTCTCGGGACAGCCCCTAGCACAGATACGCAGTATTTT. V gene TRBV2 combines with J gene TRBJ2-3; TRBD1 matches 7 bases. Germline V CDR1 and CDR2: SNHLY, FYNNEI. V trimming: 4 bases; J trimming: 0 bases; junction bases outside the gene matches: 10. CDR3 size: 17 residues.

The chain employs TRBV5-1 and TRBJ2-1, with TRBD1 as a possible D gene (6 bases). V dropped 2 bases and J dropped 9 bases, with 15 bases sitting between them. This CDR3 has 14 amino acids. Germline CDR1 and CDR2: SGHRS and YFSETQ. CDR3 protein: CASSLSTGIGEQFF. CDR3 coding DNA: TGCGCCAGCAGCTTAAGCACAGGGATAGGTGAGCAGTTCTTC.

The chain couples TRBV14 to TRBJ1-1; D gene ambiguous. CDR3 length: 15 amino acids. V lost 0 bases and J 4 bases, leaving 12 bases between the germline ends. Germline V CDR1 and CDR2: SGHDN, FVKESK. CDR3 residues: CASSQDVGSSTEAFF. DNA of the CDR3: TGTGCCAGCAGCCAAGATGTCGGGTCGAGCACTGAAGCTTTCTTT.

J is TRBJ1-5 and V is TRBV18; TRBD1 is a possible D gene (5 bases). This CDR3 spans 15 amino acids. The ends were cut back, 5 bases at V and 3 bases at J, with 14 bases in the middle. Germline values: CDR1 KGHSH, CDR2 LQKENI. The CDR3 loop reads CASSSLQGFNQPQHF. The CDR3 DNA sequence: TGTGCCAGCTCATCACTCCAGGGTTTCAATCAGCCCCAGCATTTT.

The chain employs TRBV27 and TRBJ1-2; D is unclear. The germline CDR1 and CDR2 sequences are MNHEY and SMNVEV (reference sequence). The CDR3 has 13 residues. Trimming took off 2 bases at V and 5 bases at J, with 9 bases between the two ends. The CDR3 nucleotides read TGTGCCAGCAGTTTAAGAGGGAGATATGGCTACACCTTC. This translates into CASSLRGRYGYTF.

On this clone: The sample holds other DNA sequences that translate to the same CDR3. The CDR3 DNA reads as TGTGCCTGGAGTCCCGGGGATGGCGAAAAACTGTTTTTT. This gives the protein CAWSPGDGEKLFF. The chain uses TRBV30 and TRBJ1-4; D unclear. CDR1 and CDR2 from the germline V gene are GTSNPN and SVGIG (reference sequence). The CDR3 covers 13 residues. Trimming pared 2 bases from V and 8 bases from J, leaving 12 bases between.

In its sample, this clone was seen once. The CDR3 DNA reads TGTGCCAGTACTCGCTATCGGGGAGAAGTCGGTGGCTACACCTTC. It translates to CASTRYRGEVGGYTF. V is TRBV19 and J is TRBJ1-2; the D is unclear. This CDR3 comprises 15 residues. CDR1 is LNHDA, CDR2 SQIVND, per germline (reference sequence). Trimming stripped 7 bases from V and 7 bases from J, with 22 bases between.

A note on this clone: Other DNA sequences of this sample code for an identical CDR3. This sequence joins TRBV29-1 and TRBJ1-1, with 7 nucleotides matching TRBD1. The CDR3 sequence is 13 residues long. Germline V gives CDR1 SQVTM, CDR2 ANQGSEA. V was pared by 7 bases and J by 1 base, with 6 bases of the junction left unmatched. CDR3 region: CSARTGENTEAFF. Here the CDR3 DNA reads TGCAGCGCCCGGACAGGAGAGAACACTGAAGCTTTCTTT. Complete variable domain (other parts from reference TRBV29-1 and TRBJ1-1): SAVISQKPSRDICQRGTSLTIQCQVDSQVTMMFWYRQQPGQSLTLIATANQGSEATYESGFVIDKFPISRPNLTFSTLTVSNMSPEDSSIYLCSARTGENTEAFFGQGTRLTVV.

The chain has TRBV5-1 and TRBJ2-2; D might be TRBD2 (6 bases). CDR3 length equals 15 residues. V lost 3 bases and J lost 2, with 11 bases in between. CDR1 is SGHRS, CDR2 YFSETQ, per germline. This CDR3 reads CASSYTGTNTGELFF. The CDR3 DNA sequence: TGCGCCAGCAGCTATACCGGGACTAACACCGGGGAGCTGTTTTTT.

The V gene is TRBV5-1, the J gene TRBJ1-1; D may be TRBD1 (5 bases). The CDR3 consists of 16 residues. Germline CDR1 SGHRS, CDR2 YFSETQ. Trimming removed 4 bases at V and 1 base at J, with 17 bases between. The CDR3 protein is CASSRLTVLGNTEAFF. The CDR3, as DNA: TGCGCCAGCAGCCGCCTGACAGTTCTGGGGAACACTGAAGCTTTCTTT.

The chain has TRBV5-1 and TRBJ1-2; possibly TRBD1 for D (5 bases). Germline values: CDR1 SGHRS, CDR2 YFSETQ. Trimming left V 0 bases short and J 3 bases short, with 6 bases between. There are 13 residues in the CDR3. CDR3 sequence: CASSLEGYYGYTF. The CDR3 bases are TGCGCCAGCAGCTTGGAGGGGTACTATGGCTACACCTTC.

This rearrangement joins TRBV28 to TRBJ1-2; TRBD1 might be the D (5 bases). V gave up 2 bases and J gave up 5 bases, with 12 bases separating them. Germline CDR1 and CDR2: MDHEN and SYDVKM. The CDR3 is 14 residues long. CDR3 DNA sequence: TGTGCCAGCAGTTTACCCGGGACTGCTTATGGCTACACCTTC. It translates to CASSLPGTAYGYTF.

On this clone itself: An end of the junction differs from the germline gene, which may be a read error. The identical CDR3 is also encoded by other nucleotide sequences in the sample. The chain employs TRBV2 and TRBJ1-1; maybe TRBD1 (6 bases). Germline CDR1 is SNHLY and CDR2 is FYNNEI. The CDR3 is 15 amino acids. DNA for the CDR3: TGTGCCAGCAGACCTCAGGGGCTTGTGGGCACTGAGGCTTTCTTT. Translation: CASRPQGLVGTEAFF.

The rearrangement uses TRBV24-1 and TRBJ2-3, with TRBD2 matching 12 bases. Germline loops: CDR1 KGHDR, CDR2 SFDVKD. The CDR3 extends over 17 amino acids. V trimming: 4 bases; J trimming: 6 bases; junction bases outside the gene matches: 10. The CDR3 loop reads CATSDHPSGRAGDTQYF. In DNA, the CDR3 is TGTGCCACCAGTGACCACCCTAGCGGGAGGGCCGGGGATACGCAGTATTTT.

The V gene is TRBV19, the J gene TRBJ2-7; 7 positions match TRBD2. The germline V gene encodes CDR1 LNHDA and CDR2 SQIVND (reference sequence). This CDR3 region has 16 residues. After removal of 4 bases from V and 4 bases from J, the junction contained 13 bases not matched to a gene. The CDR3 DNA follows: TGTGCCAGTAGTACCCCTATGAGGGAGGGCCGATACGAGCAGTACTTC. Its translation is CASSTPMREGRYEQYF.

In this sample, this clone turned up many times. The V and J genes are TRBV5-1 and TRBJ2-7; D is possibly TRBD1 (6 bases). Trimming removed 8 bases from V and 3 bases from J, with 15 bases in between. The length of the CDR3 is 13 residues. CDR1 SGHRS and CDR2 YFSETQ come from the germline V gene. The CDR3, as DNA: TGCGCCAGTTCACAGGGATGGGTCTACGAGCAGTACTTC. The encoded protein is CASSQGWVYEQYF.

The chain employs TRBV30 and TRBJ2-7; TRBD2 matches 7 bases. This CDR3 spans 16 amino acids. Germline V lookup: CDR1 GTSNPN, CDR2 SVGIG (reference sequence). J was trimmed by 0 bases and V by 1 base; bases with no gene match: 9. CDR3 in amino acids: CAWSGVAGSSSYEQYF. DNA of the CDR3: TGTGCCTGGAGTGGGGTAGCGGGCTCGAGCTCCTACGAGCAGTACTTC. Drawing the rest from reference TRBV30 and TRBJ2-7, the complete variable domain is SQTIHQWPATLVQPVGSPLSLECTVEGTSNPNLYWYRQAAGRGLQLLFYSVGIGQISSEVPQNLSASRPQDRQFILSSKKLLLSDSGFYLCAWSGVAGSSSYEQYFGPGTRLTVT.

In this sample, this clone turned up once. The V and J genes are TRBV30 and TRBJ1-1; D unresolved. CDR1 is GTSNPN and CDR2 is SVGIG in the germline V gene (reference sequence). This CDR3 contains 15 residues. V shed 2 bases and J shed 0 bases, with 13 bases lying between them. The CDR3 DNA reads TGTGCCTGGAGTTTGGACGGGATGATGAACACTGAAGCTTTCTTT. This sequence encodes CAWSLDGMMNTEAFF.

The rearrangement links TRBV7-9 to TRBJ2-5; 8 bases agree with TRBD2. The germline CDR1 and CDR2 sequences are SEHNR and FQNEAQ (reference sequence). The CDR3 is made up of 15 amino acids. Trimming removed 4 bases from V and 1 base from J; junction bases left unmatched: 5. The CDR3, as DNA: TGTGCCAGCAGCTCTAGCCGGGGGGGCCAAGAGACCCAGTACTTC. Translating gives CASSSSRGGQETQYF.

The V and J genes are TRBV19 and TRBJ2-1; 11 bases line up with TRBD2. The ends lost 3 bases at V and 2 bases at J; junction bases unmatched: 9. This CDR3 region has 18 residues. CDR1 and CDR2 (germline): LNHDA, SQIVND (reference sequence). CDR3 protein: CASSIGLAGGRTYNEQFF. The DNA for the CDR3 is TGTGCCAGTAGTATCGGGCTAGCGGGAGGAAGGACCTACAATGAGCAGTTCTTC.

This chain connects TRBV9 to TRBJ2-3, with no clear D. CDR1 and CDR2 from the germline V gene are SGDLS and YYNGEE. Trimming stripped 3 bases from V and 6 bases from J, with 14 bases between. This CDR3 is built from 14 residues. This chain's CDR3 is CASSGPTSVDTQYF. The CDR3 DNA sequence: TGTGCCAGCAGCGGTCCTACCTCGGTGGATACGCAGTATTTT.

The genes are TRBV5-1 and TRBJ2-5; D is possibly TRBD2 (6 bases). Trimming removed 3 bases from V and 5 bases from J, with 23 bases in between. The CDR3 is made up of 17 amino acids. The germline V gene has CDR1 SGHRS and CDR2 YFSETQ. The CDR3 DNA follows: TGCGCCAGCAGCTACCTAGAACCGGGACCGGCGGGGGAGACCCAGTACTTC. It yields the protein CASSYLEPGPAGETQYF.

J is TRBJ1-6 and V is TRBV5-1; 7 nucleotides match TRBD1. CDR1 is SGHRS and CDR2 is YFSETQ in the germline V gene. CDR3 length equals 16 residues. V trimming: 5 bases; J trimming: 1 base; junction bases outside the gene matches: 6. CDR3 sequence: CASRPETGSYNSPLHF. In nucleotides, the CDR3 is TGCGCCAGCAGGCCCGAGACAGGGTCCTATAATTCACCCCTCCACTTT. Looking up the rest from reference TRBV5-1 and TRBJ1-6 gives the full variable domain: KAGVTQTPRYLIKTRGQQVTLSCSPISGHRSVSWYQQTPGQGLQFLFEYFSETQRNKGNFPGRFSGRQFSNSRSEMNVSTLELGDSALYLCASRPETGSYNSPLHFGNGTRLTVT.